These 32 T cell receptor beta chains were sequenced from one sample in a study of cytomegalovirus exposure and HLA in healthy donors. This PCR relied on a set of 60 Vbeta primers and 13 Jbeta primers. Using immunoSEQ multiplex PCR, the repertoire was profiled, and TCRdb retains in-frame clones only, with some absent. This table has roughly 120,000 clones, approximately 74% appearing once. The specimen sequenced was PBMCs. Source of these receptors: a man in his forties in good health and CMV-seropositive.

The count of this clone is one. This chain joins TRBV4-1 and TRBJ1-2, with 7 bases matching TRBD1. CDR1 is MGHRA and CDR2 is YSYEKL in the germline V gene. There are 16 residues in the CDR3. The J segment lost 4 bases and the V segment lost 0 bases, leaving 8 bases of the junction unmatched. CDR3 amino acids: CASSQDAQGVAYGYTF. CDR3 DNA: TGCGCCAGCAGCCAAGATGCCCAGGGGGTGGCCTATGGCTACACCTTC.

The chain employs TRBV9 and TRBJ2-2, with a weak D call TRBD1 (6 bases). V shed 3 bases and J shed 5 bases, with 17 bases lying between them. The CDR3 is 16 residues long. The germline V gene encodes CDR1 SGDLS and CDR2 YYNGEE. For the CDR3, the DNA is TGTGCCAGCAGCGGCCCTACAGGGCCCCAAACCGGGGAGCTGTTTTTT. This gives the protein CASSGPTGPQTGELFF.

The chain couples TRBV7-8 to TRBJ2-1; D perhaps matches TRBD1 (5 bases). CDR3 size: 14 residues. Germline V gene data show CDR1 as SGHVS and CDR2 as FQNEAQ. Deletions cut 0 bases from V and 6 bases from J, with 9 bases between. The CDR3 sequence: CASSLAGVVNEQFF. DNA of the CDR3: TGTGCCAGCAGCTTAGCAGGGGTGGTCAATGAGCAGTTCTTC.

The gene calls are TRBV9 and TRBJ2-5; TRBD1 matches at 7 bases. V gave up 0 bases and J gave up 1 base; unmatched junction bases: 3. The V gene's germline CDR1 is SGDLS and CDR2 YYNGEE. The CDR3 sequence is 15 residues long. The CDR3 DNA is TGTGCCAGCAGCGTAGGTCGACAGGGCCAAGAGACCCAGTACTTC. It specifies CASSVGRQGQETQYF.

This clone has only one observation. The chain joins TRBV4-2 to TRBJ2-5, with a tentative D call TRBD2 (7 bases). From germline, CDR1 is LGHNA and CDR2 YNFKEQ. The CDR3 spans 16 residues. The germline V and J ends were trimmed by 3 bases and 5 bases, with 19 bases remaining between them. In DNA, the CDR3 is TGTGCCAGCAGCCATCCCGAGGGGGAGGGCCACGAGACCCAGTACTTC. This translates into CASSHPEGEGHETQYF.

CDR3 amino acids: CASSLAQYTGELFF. In DNA, the CDR3 is TGTGCCAGCAGCTTAGCTCAGTACACCGGGGAGCTGTTTTTT. The chain is built from TRBV7-9 and TRBJ2-2; D is uncertain. The V and J ends lost 0 bases and 3 bases respectively, with 5 bases between them. This CDR3 contains 14 residues. The germline V gene has CDR1 SEHNR and CDR2 FQNEAQ (reference sequence).

The chain links TRBV18 to TRBJ1-1; TRBD1 matches at 7 bases. The V and J ends lost 6 bases and 0 bases, in that order; junction bases with no gene match: 7. Looked up from germline, CDR1 is KGHSH and CDR2 is LQKENI. The CDR3 spans 15 residues. DNA for the CDR3: TGTGCCAGCTCGCCATTGGACAGGCTGAACACTGAAGCTTTCTTT. Amino acids: CASSPLDRLNTEAFF.

This rearrangement joins TRBV5-1 to TRBJ2-7; TRBD1 matches at 7 bases. The germline V gene has CDR1 SGHRS and CDR2 YFSETQ. The CDR3 loop spans 13 amino acids. V dropped 3 bases and J dropped 6; count of bases not matched to a gene: 6. The CDR3 is CASSSGTETEQYF. CDR3 nucleotide sequence: TGCGCCAGCAGCTCCGGGACAGAAACCGAGCAGTACTTC. Full variable domain (rest looked up from reference TRBV5-1 and TRBJ2-7): KAGVTQTPRYLIKTRGQQVTLSCSPISGHRSVSWYQQTPGQGLQFLFEYFSETQRNKGNFPGRFSGRQFSNSRSEMNVSTLELGDSALYLCASSSGTETEQYFGPGTRLTVT.

The genes are TRBV2 and TRBJ1-6; 7 nucleotides match TRBD1. V dropped 4 bases and J dropped 10; count of bases not matched to a gene: 7. This CDR3 spans 14 amino acids. Germline lookup yields CDR1 SNHLY and CDR2 FYNNEI. The CDR3 DNA reads TGTGCCAGCAGTGGGCGGGACAGAAGGTCACCCCTCCACTTT. Its protein product is CASSGRDRRSPLHF. Drawing the rest from reference TRBV2 and TRBJ1-6, the complete variable domain is EPEVTQTPSHQVTQMGQEVILRCVPISNHLYFYWYRQILGQKVEFLVSFYNNEISEKSEIFDDQFSVERPDGSNFTLKIRSTKLEDSAMYFCASSGRDRRSPLHFGNGTRLTVT.

The chain combines TRBV5-1 with TRBJ1-2, with 7 bases aligning to TRBD1. Trimming removed 3 bases from V and 2 bases from J; junction bases left unmatched: 10. Germline CDR1 reads SGHRS; CDR2 reads YFSETQ. The CDR3 contains 16 residues. The CDR3 is CASSSDRARVNYGYTF. The DNA of the CDR3 is TGCGCCAGCAGCTCTGACAGGGCGCGAGTCAACTATGGCTACACCTTC.

Only a few counts were recorded for this clone. The chain carries TRBV2 and TRBJ2-1, with 9 positions matching TRBD1. The junction had 5 bases not matched to a gene; V was cut back by 4 bases and J by 7 bases. Germline V gene sequence: CDR1 SNHLY, CDR2 FYNNEI. This CDR3 has 14 amino acids. CDR3 sequence (DNA): TGTGCCAGCAGTGCCCCGGGACAGGGAAATGAGCAGTTCTTC. This translates into CASSAPGQGNEQFF.

This rearrangement joins TRBV7-6 to TRBJ2-3; 11 nucleotides line up with TRBD2. V lost 1 base, J lost 6 bases, and 6 bases stayed unmatched. Germline loops: CDR1 SGHVS, CDR2 FNYEAQ. The CDR3 is 16 residues long. The CDR3 reads CASSLETSGNMDTQYF. The CDR3 region has the DNA TGTGCCAGCAGCTTAGAGACTAGCGGGAATATGGATACGCAGTATTTT.

The V call is TRBV30, the J call TRBJ1-1; the match to TRBD1 covers 8 bases. Losses at the gene ends were 3 bases for V and 4 bases for J; bases not matched to a gene: 4. The CDR3 sequence is 13 residues long. Germline V gene lookup returns CDR1 GTSNPN and CDR2 SVGIG (reference sequence). CDR3 sequence (DNA): TGTGCCTGGAGCAGACAGGGGAGCACTGAAGCTTTCTTT. It is translated as CAWSRQGSTEAFF.

The V call is TRBV7-6, the J call TRBJ2-3; 7 nucleotides align to TRBD2. Per germline, CDR1 SGHVS and CDR2 FNYEAQ. CDR3 length: 16 amino acids. Trimming cost V 5 bases and J 2 bases; bases outside gene matches: 10. Here the CDR3 reads CASSPLGRAVTDTQYF. The CDR3 coding sequence is TGTGCCAGCAGCCCCCTTGGGAGGGCCGTCACAGATACGCAGTATTTT.

The chain joins TRBV27 to TRBJ2-1; the match to TRBD1 covers 12 bases. CDR3 size: 14 residues. After removal of 7 bases from V and 6 bases from J, the junction contained 4 bases not matched to a gene. Germline V lookup: CDR1 MNHEY, CDR2 SMNVEV (reference sequence). In DNA, the CDR3 is TGTGCCAGCACGGGACAGGGGGCTCGCAATGAGCAGTTCTTC. Translation gives CASTGQGARNEQFF.

The chain is built from TRBV18 and TRBJ1-6, with 7 bases matching TRBD1. The V gene end was trimmed by 3 bases and the J gene end by 9 bases; junction bases not matched to a gene: 17. Germline CDR1 reads KGHSH; CDR2 reads LQKENI. The CDR3 covers 18 residues. The DNA for the CDR3 is TGTGCCAGCTCACCTATTCCGGGACAGTCCCTTTCTCCTTCACCCCTCCACTTT. Its protein is CASSPIPGQSLSPSPLHF.

The gene calls are TRBV5-1 and TRBJ1-2; no firm D call. This CDR3 region has 12 residues. Trimming removed 0 bases at V and 4 bases at J, with 4 bases between. The germline V gene has CDR1 SGHRS and CDR2 YFSETQ. For the CDR3, the DNA is TGCGCCAGCAGCTTGGACGGCTATGGCTACACCTTC. Translation gives CASSLDGYGYTF.

The rearrangement joins TRBV7-9 to TRBJ1-5; 9 nucleotides match TRBD1. Per the germline V gene, CDR1 is SEHNR and CDR2 is FQNEAQ (reference sequence). This CDR3 spans 15 amino acids. Trimming at V came to 1 base and at J to 4 bases, leaving 2 bases not matched to a gene. Here the CDR3 reads CASSLDGTGNQPQHF. As DNA, the CDR3 is TGTGCCAGCAGCTTAGACGGGACAGGGAATCAGCCCCAGCATTTT.

The chain employs TRBV2 and TRBJ2-2; D is undetermined. V lost 7 bases, J lost 6 bases, and 12 bases lay in between. CDR1 is SNHLY, CDR2 FYNNEI, per germline. This CDR3 contains 13 residues. In nucleotides, the CDR3 is TGTGCCAGCATAGGAGTTTCGGCCGGGGAGCTGTTTTTT. Amino acids: CASIGVSAGELFF.

This chain connects TRBV2 to TRBJ2-2; the D is unclear. CDR1 is SNHLY, CDR2 FYNNEI, per germline. This CDR3 is built from 15 residues. V was clipped by 1 base and J by 4 bases, with 10 bases between them. The CDR3 is CASSEERSSTGELFF. In DNA, the CDR3 is TGTGCCAGCAGTGAAGAGCGCTCAAGCACCGGGGAGCTGTTTTTT.

This chain uses TRBV5-1 with TRBJ2-2, with TRBD2 identical over 10 bases. With V trimmed by 4 bases and J by 4 bases, 7 bases remained unmatched. Germline-derived CDR1 and CDR2 are SGHRS and YFSETQ. There are 16 residues in the CDR3. The chain's CDR3 is CASSEVAGGGTGELFF. As DNA, the CDR3 is TGCGCCAGCAGCGAAGTAGCGGGAGGCGGCACCGGGGAGCTGTTTTTT. Drawing the rest from reference TRBV5-1 and TRBJ2-2, the complete variable domain is KAGVTQTPRYLIKTRGQQVTLSCSPISGHRSVSWYQQTPGQGLQFLFEYFSETQRNKGNFPGRFSGRQFSNSRSEMNVSTLELGDSALYLCASSEVAGGGTGELFFGEGSRLTVL.

The chain carries TRBV19 and TRBJ2-7, with TRBD2 matching over 7 bases. The ends lost 8 bases at V and 3 bases at J; junction bases unmatched: 4. The germline V gene encodes CDR1 LNHDA and CDR2 SQIVND (reference sequence). CDR3 length: 12 residues. The CDR3 sequence: CASATSVYEQYF. As DNA, the CDR3 is TGTGCCAGTGCAACTAGCGTCTACGAGCAGTACTTC. The complete variable domain, with remaining parts taken from reference TRBV19 and TRBJ2-7, reads DGGITQSPKYLFRKEGQNVTLSCEQNLNHDAMYWYRQDPGQGLRLIYYSQIVNDFQKGDIAEGYSVSREKKESFPLTVTSAQKNPTAFYLCASATSVYEQYFGPGTRLTVT.

This chain uses TRBV6-1 with TRBJ2-5, with D perhaps matching TRBD1 (6 bases). The J call is uncertain, as TRBJ2-7 better fits the DNA end. CDR1 and CDR2 (germline): MNHNS, SASEGT. This CDR3 is built from 15 residues. This CDR3 reads CASRLEVDSSYEQYF. Here the CDR3 DNA reads TGTGCCAGCAGGTTAGAGGTGGACAGTTCCTACGAGCAGTACTTC.

The V gene is TRBV11-2, the J gene TRBJ2-1; weak D call: TRBD1 (6 bases). This CDR3 is 14 amino acids long. Germline V gives CDR1 SGHAT, CDR2 FQNNGV. V was shortened by 4 bases and J by 9 bases, with 16 bases between the two germline ends. CDR3 protein: CASSSQQGSTEQFF. The CDR3 region has the DNA TGTGCCAGCAGCTCCCAACAGGGCTCCACTGAGCAGTTCTTC.

This clone came up once. The chain uses TRBV7-8 and TRBJ2-5, with D possibly matching TRBD2 (5 bases). Near its end, the DNA agrees better with TRBJ2-7, so the J call may be wrong. Germline loops: CDR1 SGHVS, CDR2 FQNEAQ. This CDR3 has 12 amino acids. CDR3 nucleotide sequence: TGTGCCAGCAGCTTTGGGAGCTACGAGCAGTACTTC. It is translated as CASSFGSYEQYF.

A single count supports this clone. V is TRBV5-1 and J is TRBJ1-1, with D tentatively TRBD1 (6 bases). The CDR3 spans 13 residues. In germline, CDR1 is SGHRS, CDR2 YFSETQ. V lost 3 bases and J 4 bases, leaving 10 bases between the germline ends. The CDR3 nucleotides are TGCGCCAGCAGCTCAGGGGATCTCACTGAAGCTTTCTTT. Translated, it gives CASSSGDLTEAFF.

This chain links TRBV18 with TRBJ2-7; D possibly corresponds to TRBD1 (6 bases). The V end was cut by 4 bases, the J end by 5 bases, with 12 bases between. This CDR3 contains 13 residues. The germline CDR1 and CDR2 sequences are KGHSH and LQKENI. The CDR3: CASSQKSGDEQYF. DNA of the CDR3: TGTGCCAGCTCACAAAAGTCAGGGGACGAGCAGTACTTC.

The chain carries TRBV4-2 and TRBJ2-2; 16 bases fit TRBD2. Trimming removed 2 bases from V and 0 bases from J; junction bases left unmatched: 9. Germline V gene sequence: CDR1 LGHNA, CDR2 YNFKEQ. This CDR3 comprises 21 residues. The CDR3 is CASSQWDPGLAGGPNTGELFF. The CDR3 DNA follows: TGTGCCAGCAGCCAATGGGACCCGGGACTAGCGGGGGGGCCGAACACCGGGGAGCTGTTTTTT.

This clone has only one observation. For the CDR3, the DNA is TGTGCCAGAAGTACGCCCCGGACAGGGAGCACAGATACGCAGTATTTT. Encoded protein: CARSTPRTGSTDTQYF. The genes are TRBV5-3 and TRBJ2-3; 8 bases align to TRBD1. TRBV5-3 is an ORF, and what it does is uncertain. Unmatched junction bases numbered 8, after V lost 5 bases and J lost 0 bases. This CDR3 is built from 16 residues.

The chain uses TRBV7-9 and TRBJ2-4, with D tentatively TRBD1 (6 bases). This CDR3 contains 16 residues. Per the germline V gene, CDR1 is SEHNR and CDR2 is FQNEAQ (reference sequence). The ends were cut back, 4 bases at V and 3 bases at J, with 16 bases in the middle. The CDR3 spells CASSSRGSDDKNIQYF. Written as DNA, the CDR3 is TGTGCCAGCAGCTCGAGGGGGTCGGACGACAAAAACATTCAGTACTTC.

This clone showed up just once. The genes are TRBV2 and TRBJ2-3; D is unclear. CDR3 size: 14 residues. The germline V and J ends were trimmed by 4 bases and 0 bases, with 8 bases remaining between them. The germline CDR1 and CDR2 sequences are SNHLY and FYNNEI. CDR3 nucleotides: TGTGCCAGCAGTGGCAGACAAAGCACAGATACGCAGTATTTT. It codes for CASSGRQSTDTQYF.

This sequence joins TRBV19 and TRBJ1-2; weak D call: TRBD1 (6 bases). The germline CDR1 and CDR2 sequences are LNHDA and SQIVND (reference sequence). The CDR3 sequence is 12 residues long. The V end lost 8 bases, the J end lost 6 bases, and 13 bases lay between the germline ends. CDR3: CASYRVQDGYTF. As DNA, the CDR3 is TGTGCCAGTTACAGGGTCCAAGATGGCTACACCTTC.